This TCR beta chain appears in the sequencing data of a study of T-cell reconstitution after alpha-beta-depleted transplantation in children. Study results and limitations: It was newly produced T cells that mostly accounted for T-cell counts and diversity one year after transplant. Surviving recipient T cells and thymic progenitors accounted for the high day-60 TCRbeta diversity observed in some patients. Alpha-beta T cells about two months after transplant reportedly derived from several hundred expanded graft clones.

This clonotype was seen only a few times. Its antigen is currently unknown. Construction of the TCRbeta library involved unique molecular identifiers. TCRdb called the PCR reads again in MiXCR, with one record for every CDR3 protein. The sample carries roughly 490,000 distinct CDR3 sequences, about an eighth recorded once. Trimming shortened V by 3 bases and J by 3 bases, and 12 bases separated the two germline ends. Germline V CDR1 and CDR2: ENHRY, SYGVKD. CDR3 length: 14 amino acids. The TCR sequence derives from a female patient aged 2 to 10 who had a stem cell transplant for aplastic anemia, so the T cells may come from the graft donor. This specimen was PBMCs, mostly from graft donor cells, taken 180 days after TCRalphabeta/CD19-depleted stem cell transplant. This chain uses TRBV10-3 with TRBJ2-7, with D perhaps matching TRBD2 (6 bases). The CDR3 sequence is CAISEGREDYEQYF. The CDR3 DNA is TGTGCCATCAGTGAAGGCAGGGAGGACTACGAGCAGTACTTC.